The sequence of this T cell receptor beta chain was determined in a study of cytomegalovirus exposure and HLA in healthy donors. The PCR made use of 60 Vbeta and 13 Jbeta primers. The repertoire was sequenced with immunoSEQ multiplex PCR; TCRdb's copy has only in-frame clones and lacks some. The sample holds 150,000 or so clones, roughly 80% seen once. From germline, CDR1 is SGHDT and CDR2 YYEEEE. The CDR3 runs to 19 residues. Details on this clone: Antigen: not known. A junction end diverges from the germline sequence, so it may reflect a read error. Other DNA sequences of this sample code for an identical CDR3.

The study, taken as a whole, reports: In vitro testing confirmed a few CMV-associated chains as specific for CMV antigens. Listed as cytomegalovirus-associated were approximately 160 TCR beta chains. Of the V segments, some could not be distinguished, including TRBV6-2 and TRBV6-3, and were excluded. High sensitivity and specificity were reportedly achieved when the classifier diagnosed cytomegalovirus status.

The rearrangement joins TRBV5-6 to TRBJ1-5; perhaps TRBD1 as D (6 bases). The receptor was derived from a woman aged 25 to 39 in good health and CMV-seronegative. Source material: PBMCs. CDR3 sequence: CASSPRGGESTEGGQPQHF. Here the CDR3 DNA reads TGTGCCAGCAGCCCTCGAGGGGGGGAATCCACGGAGGGGGGTCAGCCCCAGCACTTT.